This entry lists 11 T cell receptor beta chains sequenced from one sample in a study of blood T cell repertoires in COVID-19 (dated by TCRdb to 2020 to 2021). Library prep was done by the immunoSEQ multiplex PCR assay. TCRdb carries this immuneACCESS record with in-frame sequences only. Its versions omit some clonotypes, under half of them owing to an unresolved V gene in the studies checked, with the rest unexplained. For this sample there are about 49,000 clones; 86% appear just once. The ten largest clones add up to under 6% of the sample. The sample comprised peripheral blood. These TCRs come from a man in his forties with active COVID-19.

This chain joins TRBV10-3 and TRBJ2-6; 9 bases match TRBD2. The CDR3 contains 18 residues. The V gene's germline CDR1 is ENHRY and CDR2 SYGVKD. Trimming at V came to 2 bases and at J to 0 bases, leaving 5 bases not matched to a gene. Here the CDR3 reads CAISEASGKVSGANVLTF. DNA for the CDR3: TGTGCCATCAGTGAGGCTAGCGGGAAGGTCTCTGGGGCCAACGTCCTGACTTTC.

V is TRBV5-4 and J is TRBJ2-1; 10 bases map to TRBD2. CDR3 length: 15 amino acids. Germline V gene sequence: CDR1 SGHNT, CDR2 YYREEE (reference sequence). The V and J ends lost 6 bases and 7 bases, in that order; junction bases with no gene match: 10. The CDR3 sequence is CASIHAASGGNEQFF. The CDR3 bases are TGTGCCAGCATCCATGCGGCTAGCGGGGGTAATGAGCAGTTCTTC.

This CDR3 reads CAWELAGGGPQFF. As DNA, the CDR3 is TGTGCCTGGGAACTAGCGGGGGGGGGCCCACAGTTCTTC. This chain joins TRBV30 and TRBJ2-1; 13 bases map to TRBD2. Germline V lookup: CDR1 GTSNPN, CDR2 SVGIG (reference sequence). V dropped 5 bases and J dropped 13; count of bases not matched to a gene: 8. This CDR3 contains 13 residues.

In DNA, the CDR3 is TGTGCCAGCAGACTAGCGGGAGGGTGGTACAATGAGCAGTTCTTC. Encoded protein: CASRLAGGWYNEQFF. This chain uses TRBV6-5 with TRBJ2-1; 13 nucleotides agree with TRBD2. V lost 6 bases, J lost 4 bases, and 3 bases stayed unmatched. This CDR3 has 15 residues. CDR1 is MNHEY and CDR2 is SVGAGI in the germline V gene.

In this sample, this clone turned up a few times. V gene TRBV10-1 combines with J gene TRBJ2-1; TRBD1 aligns across 8 bases. Trimming cost V 0 bases and J 3 bases; bases outside gene matches: 4. Germline values: CDR1 WNHNN, CDR2 SYGVQD (reference sequence). The CDR3 has 16 residues. CDR3 nucleotides: TGCGCCAGCAGTGAGTCGGGGGACAGGCTCTACAATGAGCAGTTCTTC. Amino acid sequence: CASSESGDRLYNEQFF.

This rearrangement joins TRBV9 to TRBJ2-7; 7 bases agree with TRBD2. The CDR3 length is 17 residues. In germline, CDR1 is SGDLS, CDR2 YYNGEE. V gave up 3 bases and J gave up 2 bases; unmatched junction bases: 14. DNA for the CDR3: TGTGCCAGCAGCGGGGATGGAAGGACTAGTGGGGCCTACGAGCAGTACTTC. It yields the protein CASSGDGRTSGAYEQYF.

The chain joins TRBV14 to TRBJ2-6, with D maybe TRBD1 (5 bases). From germline, CDR1 is SGHDN and CDR2 FVKESK. Trimming removed 5 bases at V and 7 bases at J, with 12 bases between. This CDR3 spans 14 amino acids. The CDR3: CASSKVRVANVLTF. CDR3 nucleotides: TGTGCCAGCAGCAAAGTCAGGGTCGCCAACGTCCTGACTTTC.

The rearrangement uses TRBV19 and TRBJ2-1; 10 bases map to TRBD2. CDR3 size: 15 residues. After removal of 6 bases from V and 4 bases from J, the junction contained 6 bases not matched to a gene. Germline V gene sequence: CDR1 LNHDA, CDR2 SQIVND (reference sequence). The CDR3 nucleotides read TGTGCCAGTAGCCGCGGACTAGCGGATTACAATGAGCAGTTCTTC. Its translation is CASSRGLADYNEQFF.

The CDR3 coding sequence is TGTGCCTGGAGGTATGGAATAAAAGGGGCCACTGAAGCTTTCTTT. It is translated as CAWRYGIKGATEAFF. The chain joins TRBV30 to TRBJ1-1, with TRBD1 as a possible D gene (5 bases). The CDR3 totals 15 residues. Trimming stripped 3 bases from V and 4 bases from J, with 18 bases between. CDR1 and CDR2 from the germline V gene are GTSNPN and SVGIG (reference sequence).

The V call is TRBV19, the J call TRBJ2-1; tentative D call: TRBD1 (6 bases). Germline assignment: CDR1 LNHDA and CDR2 SQIVND (reference sequence). Trimming took off 6 bases at V and 0 bases at J, with 12 bases between the two ends. CDR3 size: 15 residues. This CDR3 reads CASSPTGSSYNEQFF. The CDR3 DNA sequence: TGTGCCAGTAGCCCCACAGGGAGCTCCTACAATGAGCAGTTCTTC.

This chain links TRBV5-1 with TRBJ1-2; TRBD1 is a possible D gene (6 bases). Germline V gene sequence: CDR1 SGHRS, CDR2 YFSETQ. This CDR3 is built from 17 residues. Trimming took 3 bases from V and 5 from J, leaving 23 bases between them. The CDR3 DNA reads TGCGCCAGCAGCTCCCAGGGCGGGGGGGCTAATAGGTATGGCTACACCTTC. It codes for CASSSQGGGANRYGYTF. Variable domain in full (rest from reference TRBV5-1 and TRBJ1-2): KAGVTQTPRYLIKTRGQQVTLSCSPISGHRSVSWYQQTPGQGLQFLFEYFSETQRNKGNFPGRFSGRQFSNSRSEMNVSTLELGDSALYLCASSSQGGGANRYGYTFGSGTRLTVV.